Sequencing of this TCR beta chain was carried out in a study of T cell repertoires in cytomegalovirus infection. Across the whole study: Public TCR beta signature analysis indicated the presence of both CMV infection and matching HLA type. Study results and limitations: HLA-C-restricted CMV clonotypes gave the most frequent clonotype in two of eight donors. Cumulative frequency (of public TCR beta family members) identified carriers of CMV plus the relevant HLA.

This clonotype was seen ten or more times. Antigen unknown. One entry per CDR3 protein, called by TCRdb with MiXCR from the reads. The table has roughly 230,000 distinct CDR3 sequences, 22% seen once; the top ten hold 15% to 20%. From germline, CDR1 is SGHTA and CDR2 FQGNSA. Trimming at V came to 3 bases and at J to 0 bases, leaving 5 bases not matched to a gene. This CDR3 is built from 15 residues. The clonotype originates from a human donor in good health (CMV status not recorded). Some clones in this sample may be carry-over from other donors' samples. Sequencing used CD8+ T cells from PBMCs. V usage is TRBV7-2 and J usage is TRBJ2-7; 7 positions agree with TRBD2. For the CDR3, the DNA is TGTGCCAGCAGCTTGGGCGGGGGTAGCTCCTACGAGCAGTACTTC. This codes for CASSLGGGSSYEQYF.